Below, 32 T cell receptor beta chains from the same sample are listed, as sequenced in a study of OX40 agonist ivuxolimab in advanced cancers. The library was prepared using the immunoSEQ multiplex PCR assay. As stored in TCRdb, this immuneACCESS dataset retains in-frame rearrangements with V and J assigned. A fraction of the clones does not appear; measured against another copy, unresolved V genes explain less than half of the discrepancy, and the remainder lacks a known reason. This sample lists 50,000 to 65,000 clones; approximately 80% were detected once. The ten largest make up around 0.71% of the sample. Source: CD4+ or CD8+ T cells sorted from blood, taken in a trial of the OX40 agonist ivuxolimab. These receptor sequences come from an adult with an advanced solid tumor such as melanoma, head and neck, liver or kidney cancer.

The chain couples TRBV13 to TRBJ2-5, with 8 bases fitting TRBD1. Germline lookup yields CDR1 PRHDT and CDR2 FYEKMQ (reference sequence). V lost 3 bases and J lost 5; bases outside the gene matches: 8. The CDR3 has 15 residues. As DNA, the CDR3 is TGTGCCAGCAGCTTTGGGAACAGGGGGGCGGAGACCCAGTACTTC. Protein product: CASSFGNRGAETQYF.

The chain combines TRBV28 with TRBJ2-2; D is possibly TRBD2 (5 bases). Germline V lookup: CDR1 MDHEN, CDR2 SYDVKM. This CDR3 has 14 residues. The ends were cut back, 6 bases at V and 7 bases at J, with 15 bases in the middle. The CDR3 DNA follows: TGTGCCAGCAGGTCTGAGAGGGCTGACGGGGAGCTGTTTTTT. Its translation: CASRSERADGELFF.

V gene TRBV15 combines with J gene TRBJ1-2; the D gene is possibly TRBD1 (5 bases). This CDR3 has 14 amino acids. CDR1 and CDR2 from the germline V gene are LNHNV and YYDKDF (reference sequence). Between the trimmed V and J ends, which lost 0 bases and 7 bases, there was a span of 12 bases. The DNA of the CDR3 is TGTGCCACCAGCAGAGATTCGGGGGATCTTGGCTACACCTTC. Its protein is CATSRDSGDLGYTF.

The V and J genes are TRBV5-1 and TRBJ2-7, with D tentatively TRBD1 (5 bases). Germline V gene data show CDR1 as SGHRS and CDR2 as YFSETQ. The CDR3 has 15 residues. The germline V and J ends were trimmed by 3 bases and 3 bases, with 16 bases remaining between them. CDR3 nucleotide sequence: TGCGCCAGCAGCTCAGGTGGGGTGGACATCTACGAGCAGTACTTC. It specifies CASSSGGVDIYEQYF.

This chain joins TRBV5-4 and TRBJ2-2; 9 nucleotides agree with TRBD1. Germline lookup yields CDR1 SGHNT and CDR2 YYREEE (reference sequence). Trimming removed 4 bases from V and 7 bases from J; junction bases left unmatched: 8. The CDR3 is 15 residues long. The CDR3 DNA sequence: TGTGCCAGCAGCGGCCGACAGGGGGGAGGCGGGGAGCTGTTTTTT. Protein product: CASSGRQGGGGELFF.

This rearrangement joins TRBV6-1 to TRBJ2-4; D gene uncertain. Germline assignment: CDR1 MNHNS and CDR2 SASEGT. There are 15 residues in the CDR3. Trimming shortened V by 6 bases and J by 2 bases, and 14 bases separated the two germline ends. The CDR3 DNA reads TGTGCCAGCAGCGAAAGTTTAGCCACCAAAAACATTCAGTACTTC. Translated: CASSESLATKNIQYF.

The rearrangement uses TRBV10-1 and TRBJ2-5, with a tentative D call TRBD1 (6 bases). The CDR3 length is 13 residues. Between the trimmed V and J ends, which lost 4 bases and 1 base, there was a span of 7 bases. Germline V gene lookup returns CDR1 WNHNN and CDR2 SYGVQD (reference sequence). The CDR3 DNA sequence: TGCGCCAGCAGTGCGACAGGCCAAGAGACCCAGTACTTC. It specifies CASSATGQETQYF.

This clone was seen a single time. The genes are TRBV5-1 and TRBJ2-1; 8 bases agree with TRBD2. CDR3 length: 15 amino acids. The germline V gene has CDR1 SGHRS and CDR2 YFSETQ. The V gene end was trimmed by 6 bases and the J gene end by 8 bases; junction bases not matched to a gene: 13. The CDR3 DNA is TGCGCCAGCACCCTGGGGCGGGGGGCCGTCTATGAGCAGTTCTTC. Encoded protein: CASTLGRGAVYEQFF.

Notes on this clone: This specimen includes other DNA sequences encoding the same CDR3. The gene calls are TRBV6-1 and TRBJ2-7, with 7 bases that match TRBD1. Germline loops: CDR1 MNHNS, CDR2 SASEGT. This CDR3 is 16 amino acids long. The junction had 10 bases not matched to a gene; V was cut back by 2 bases and J by 3 bases. This chain's CDR3 is CASSESTGSVYYEQYF. Here the CDR3 DNA reads TGTGCCAGCAGTGAATCGACAGGGTCGGTTTACTACGAGCAGTACTTC.

The chain uses TRBV2 and TRBJ2-2, with TRBD1 identical over 11 bases. CDR3 length: 15 amino acids. Looked up from germline, CDR1 is SNHLY and CDR2 is FYNNEI. The V and J ends lost 6 bases and 4 bases, in that order; junction bases with no gene match: 4. For the CDR3, the DNA is TGTGCCAGCAGGGCCGGGACAGGGGGCACCGGGGAGCTGTTTTTT. Translated, it gives CASRAGTGGTGELFF.

V usage is TRBV6-5 and J usage is TRBJ1-1; 7 nucleotides agree with TRBD1. The junction had 3 bases not matched to a gene; V was cut back by 4 bases and J by 4 bases. This CDR3 spans 13 amino acids. Germline CDR1 MNHEY, CDR2 SVGAGI. CDR3 bases: TGTGCCAGCAGTTCGACAGGGCGCACTGAAGCTTTCTTT. This gives the protein CASSSTGRTEAFF.

In its sample, this clone was seen a few times. The V gene is TRBV7-9, the J gene TRBJ1-5; D is unresolved. CDR3 length: 16 amino acids. The germline gives CDR1 SEHNR, CDR2 FQNEAQ (reference sequence). Trimming stripped 3 bases from V and 2 bases from J, with 14 bases between. This CDR3 is CASSFFGRLGNQPQHF. The CDR3 DNA sequence: TGTGCCAGCAGCTTCTTCGGGCGATTGGGCAATCAGCCCCAGCATTTT.

The chain links TRBV18 to TRBJ1-6, with 7 bases lining up with TRBD1. After removal of 3 bases from V and 6 bases from J, the junction contained 2 bases not matched to a gene. This CDR3 spans 14 amino acids. Germline loops: CDR1 KGHSH, CDR2 LQKENI. The CDR3, as DNA: TGTGCCAGCTCACCCGACAGGGTTAATTCACCCCTCCACTTT. It yields the protein CASSPDRVNSPLHF.

V gene TRBV7-2 combines with J gene TRBJ1-3; D is ambiguous. The germline V and J ends were trimmed by 0 bases and 6 bases, with 12 bases remaining between them. CDR3 length: 15 residues. Germline V gene data show CDR1 as SGHTA and CDR2 as FQGNSA. The CDR3 DNA is TGTGCCAGCAGCTTAGCGACGGCATCTACAAACACCATATATTTT. Translating gives CASSLATASTNTIYF. The full variable domain, completed using reference TRBV7-2 and TRBJ1-3, is GAGVSQSPSNKVTEKGKDVELRCDPISGHTALYWYRQSLGQGLEFLIYFQGNSAPDKSGLPSDRFSAERTGGSVSTLTIQRTQQEDSAVYLCASSLATASTNTIYFGEGSWLTVV.

The V and J genes are TRBV6-1 and TRBJ1-4; 9 bases are shared with TRBD1. The germline CDR1 and CDR2 sequences are MNHNS and SASEGT. The CDR3 runs 16 residues. With 3 bases clipped from V and 3 bases from J, the junction kept 5 bases outside the gene matches. The CDR3 sequence is CASSDPTGGSNEKLFF. DNA for the CDR3: TGTGCCAGCAGTGACCCTACAGGGGGCTCTAATGAAAAACTGTTTTTT.

The rearrangement links TRBV19 to TRBJ1-5, with TRBD1 matching over 9 bases. The V and J ends lost 10 bases and 1 base, in that order; junction bases with no gene match: 5. Germline CDR1 reads LNHDA; CDR2 reads SQIVND (reference sequence). This CDR3 comprises 14 residues. CDR3 DNA: TGTGCCACCTCGACAGGGGGAAGCAATCAGCCCCAGCATTTT. This gives the protein CATSTGGSNQPQHF.

This clone came up a few times. The chain recombines TRBV25-1 with TRBJ1-1, with D uncertain. Trimming cost V 3 bases and J 7 bases, with 6 bases left between them. The length of the CDR3 is 11 residues. The V gene's germline CDR1 is MGHDK and CDR2 SYGVNS. In DNA, the CDR3 is TGTGCCAGCAGTGATGGGAGTGAAGCTTTCTTT. Translating gives CASSDGSEAFF. The variable domain in full, with the rest retrieved from reference TRBV25-1 and TRBJ1-1, is EADIYQTPRYLVIGTGKKITLECSQTMGHDKMYWYQQDPGMELHLIHYSYGVNSTEKGDLSSESTVSRIRTEHFPLTLESARPSHTSQYLCASSDGSEAFFGQGTRLTVV.

The genes are TRBV7-9 and TRBJ1-1; TRBD1 might be the D (6 bases). Germline values: CDR1 SEHNR, CDR2 FQNEAQ (reference sequence). Deletions cut 4 bases from V and 9 bases from J, with 21 bases between. The CDR3 has 15 residues. The CDR3 loop reads CASSSKGNREEKAFF. In DNA form, the CDR3 reads TGTGCCAGCAGCTCGAAGGGCAACAGGGAGGAAAAAGCTTTCTTT.

The chain uses TRBV10-2 and TRBJ1-1; TRBD1 matches 7 bases. Losses at the gene ends were 5 bases for V and 4 bases for J; bases not matched to a gene: 4. From germline, CDR1 is WSHSY and CDR2 SAAADI. The CDR3 loop spans 13 amino acids. This CDR3 reads CASSPQGITEAFF. CDR3 bases: TGCGCCAGCAGTCCACAGGGGATCACTGAAGCTTTCTTT.

The rearrangement joins TRBV27 to TRBJ1-2; TRBD1 agrees at 7 bases. This CDR3 contains 15 residues. V was clipped by 1 base and J by 8 bases; unmatched bases: 10. The V gene's germline CDR1 is MNHEY and CDR2 SMNVEV (reference sequence). The CDR3 DNA is TGTGCCAGCAGTTTATACCCCGACAGGGTCTCAGGCTACACCTTC. It encodes CASSLYPDRVSGYTF.

V usage is TRBV7-2 and J usage is TRBJ2-3; TRBD1 might be the D (5 bases). This CDR3 is 14 amino acids long. CDR1 SGHTA and CDR2 FQGNSA come from the germline V gene. V lost 5 bases and J 3 bases, leaving 12 bases between the germline ends. The CDR3 here is CASSGEAGTDTQYF. The CDR3 coding sequence is TGTGCCAGCAGCGGAGAGGCAGGGACAGATACGCAGTATTTT.

The chain links TRBV7-8 to TRBJ1-4; weak D call: TRBD1 (5 bases). Trimming cost V 4 bases and J 4 bases, with 10 bases left between them. Germline CDR1 is SGHVS and CDR2 is FQNEAQ. The CDR3 is 14 residues long. The CDR3 loop is CASSSRGYNEKLFF. The CDR3 DNA sequence: TGTGCCAGCAGCTCTCGGGGCTATAATGAAAAACTGTTTTTT.

The chain carries TRBV29-1 and TRBJ1-1; no firm D call. Germline V lookup: CDR1 SQVTM, CDR2 ANQGSEA. V lost 7 bases, J lost 1 base, and 25 bases lay in between. The CDR3 has 17 amino acids. CDR3 amino acids: CSAINPHLLVENTEAFF. CDR3 DNA sequence: TGCAGCGCAATCAACCCCCACCTTCTGGTGGAGAACACTGAAGCTTTCTTT.

The chain employs TRBV5-1 and TRBJ1-1, with 7 bases that match TRBD1. With 4 bases clipped from V and 4 bases from J, the junction kept 1 base outside the gene matches. Germline V gives CDR1 SGHRS, CDR2 YFSETQ. The CDR3 extends over 12 amino acids. The CDR3 sequence: CASSRTGTEAFF. The CDR3 DNA reads TGCGCCAGCAGCCGGACAGGCACTGAAGCTTTCTTT. The full variable domain, rest sourced from reference TRBV5-1 and TRBJ1-1, is KAGVTQTPRYLIKTRGQQVTLSCSPISGHRSVSWYQQTPGQGLQFLFEYFSETQRNKGNFPGRFSGRQFSNSRSEMNVSTLELGDSALYLCASSRTGTEAFFGQGTRLTVV.

The chain joins TRBV7-8 to TRBJ2-6; D might be TRBD1 (5 bases). CDR1 is SGHVS, CDR2 FQNEAQ, per germline. This CDR3 comprises 16 residues. Trimming took off 3 bases at V and 0 bases at J, with 9 bases between the two ends. The CDR3 DNA reads TGTGCCAGCAGCTTTGACAGTTCCTCTGGGGCCAACGTCCTGACTTTC. Protein sequence: CASSFDSSSGANVLTF.

J is TRBJ1-2 and V is TRBV5-1, with a possible D match to TRBD1 (5 bases). The CDR3 runs to 15 residues. Between the trimmed V and J ends, which lost 0 bases and 2 bases, there was a span of 11 bases. Per germline, CDR1 SGHRS and CDR2 YFSETQ. The CDR3, as DNA: TGCGCCAGCAGCTTGGCTGGGGACTTAAACTATGGCTACACCTTC. Amino acids: CASSLAGDLNYGYTF.

This clone was recorded once. V gene TRBV2 combines with J gene TRBJ1-6; D may be TRBD1 (6 bases). In germline, CDR1 is SNHLY, CDR2 FYNNEI. V lost 6 bases to trimming and J lost 6 bases, with 15 bases between them. The CDR3 is 15 amino acids. CDR3 sequence reads: CASRIGTYSNSPLHF. DNA of the CDR3: TGTGCCAGCAGGATCGGGACATATAGTAATTCACCCCTCCACTTT.

J is TRBJ2-3 and V is TRBV6-5; TRBD2 matches 9 bases. CDR1 is MNHEY, CDR2 SVGAGI, per germline. The CDR3 consists of 16 residues. Losses at the gene ends were 3 bases for V and 5 bases for J; bases not matched to a gene: 9. The CDR3 reads CASSYGGGAVGDTQYF. For the CDR3, the DNA is TGTGCCAGCAGTTATGGCGGGGGGGCCGTTGGAGATACGCAGTATTTT.

The V call is TRBV27, the J call TRBJ2-7; tentatively, D is TRBD2 (5 bases). The CDR3 is 15 amino acids. Trimming cost V 4 bases and J 7 bases, with 20 bases left between them. Germline V gene data show CDR1 as MNHEY and CDR2 as SMNVEV (reference sequence). The CDR3 DNA sequence: TGTGCCAGCAGTTCCCGCCGAAAAGTCGGGGAAGAGCAGTACTTC. Translating it yields CASSSRRKVGEEQYF.

The chain carries TRBV27 and TRBJ1-2; TRBD1 might be the D (5 bases). Germline CDR1 reads MNHEY; CDR2 reads SMNVEV (reference sequence). The CDR3 runs 13 residues. The V and J ends lost 5 bases and 8 bases respectively, with 15 bases between them. As DNA, the CDR3 is TGTGCCAGCAGTCCAGGGTTTGGGGCGGGCTACACCTTC. Encoded protein: CASSPGFGAGYTF.

This clone was counted once. This chain uses TRBV7-2 with TRBJ2-2; either TRBD1 or TRBD2 may supply D (5 bases each). This CDR3 has 17 residues. The germline gives CDR1 SGHTA, CDR2 FQGNSA. V was shortened by 1 base and J by 0 bases, with 12 bases between the two germline ends. CDR3 sequence (DNA): TGTGCCAGCAGCTTAGGCTTCCGGGGCGCGAACACCGGGGAGCTGTTTTTT. Amino acid sequence: CASSLGFRGANTGELFF.

The chain links TRBV7-9 to TRBJ1-5; 7 bases align to TRBD1. The CDR3 sequence is 13 residues long. Per germline, CDR1 SEHNR and CDR2 FQNEAQ (reference sequence). J gave up 11 bases and V 2 bases, and 6 bases lay outside the gene matches. The DNA of the CDR3 is TGTGCCAGCAGCTTACAGGGGGACCTGTCCCAGCATTTT. Residues: CASSLQGDLSQHF.